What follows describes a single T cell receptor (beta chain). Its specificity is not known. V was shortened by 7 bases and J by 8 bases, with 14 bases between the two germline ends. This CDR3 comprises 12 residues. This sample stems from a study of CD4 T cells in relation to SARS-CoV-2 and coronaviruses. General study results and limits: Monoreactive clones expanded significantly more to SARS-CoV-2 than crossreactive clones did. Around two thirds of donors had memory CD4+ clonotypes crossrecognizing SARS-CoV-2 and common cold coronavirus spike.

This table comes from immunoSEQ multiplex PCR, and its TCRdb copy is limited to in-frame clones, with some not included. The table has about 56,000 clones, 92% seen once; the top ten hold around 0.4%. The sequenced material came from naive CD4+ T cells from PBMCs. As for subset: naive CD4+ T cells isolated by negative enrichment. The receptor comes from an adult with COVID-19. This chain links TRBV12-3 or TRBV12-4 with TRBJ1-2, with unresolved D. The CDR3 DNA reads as TGTGCCAGCACCTTCGAAGCCCGCGGCTACACCTTC. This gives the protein CASTFEARGYTF.